This entry lists 18 T cell receptor beta chains sequenced from one sample in a study of blood T cell repertoires in COVID-19. TCRdb's copy holds only in-frame clones and misses some; the assay was immunoSEQ multiplex PCR. The sample includes about 40,000 clones, 75% to 90% of them seen just once. Input material: peripheral blood. These TCRs come from a woman between 70 and 85 years old with acute or convalescent COVID-19.

The V call is TRBV9, the J call TRBJ2-1; TRBD2 agrees at 12 bases. CDR3 size: 15 residues. CDR1 and CDR2 (germline): SGDLS, YYNGEE. The trim removed 4 bases at V and 3 bases at J, leaving 2 bases unmatched. In nucleotides, the CDR3 is TGTGCCAGCAGCCCGACTAGCGGGAGCTACAATGAGCAGTTCTTC. The encoded protein is CASSPTSGSYNEQFF.

The V and J genes are TRBV10-3 and TRBJ1-4, with D possibly TRBD1 on 6 matching bases. This CDR3 is built from 13 residues. Germline V gives CDR1 ENHRY, CDR2 SYGVKD. V was trimmed by 10 bases and J by 7 bases, leaving 16 bases between them. CDR3 bases: TGTGCCACCGCGGACAGAGCCTTTGAAAAACTGTTTTTT. As protein: CATADRAFEKLFF.

The V and J genes are TRBV7-2 and TRBJ1-5; tentative D call: TRBD1 (5 bases). CDR3 length equals 15 residues. CDR1 and CDR2 (germline): SGHTA, FQGNSA. Trimming took 1 base from V and 3 from J, leaving 10 bases between them. The CDR3 DNA reads TGTGCCAGCAGCTTAGTCGGGGGGAACAATCAGCCCCAGCATTTT. This gives the protein CASSLVGGNNQPQHF.

This clone was seen just once. The V gene is TRBV6-5, the J gene TRBJ1-6; D possibly corresponds to TRBD1 (6 bases). Germline V gene lookup returns CDR1 MNHEY and CDR2 SVGAGI. The germline V and J ends were trimmed by 1 base and 9 bases, with 13 bases remaining between them. The CDR3 is 15 amino acids. In nucleotides, the CDR3 is TGTGCCAGCAGTTACTGGCAGGGGTCGGGTTCACCCCTCCACTTT. Its protein product is CASSYWQGSGSPLHF.

This rearrangement joins TRBV7-2 to TRBJ2-5, with D uncertain. The CDR3 spans 13 residues. V lost 3 bases and J lost 3, with 8 bases in between. Germline V CDR1 and CDR2: SGHTA, FQGNSA. CDR3 sequence: CASSFDSEETQYF. The CDR3 DNA reads as TGTGCCAGCAGCTTCGACTCCGAAGAGACCCAGTACTTC.

This chain joins TRBV27 and TRBJ2-6; 7 nucleotides align to TRBD1. The CDR3 extends over 15 amino acids. The ends lost 3 bases at V and 1 base at J; junction bases unmatched: 0. Germline CDR1 MNHEY, CDR2 SMNVEV (reference sequence). The DNA of the CDR3 is TGTGCCAGCAGTTTCAGGGGGTCTGGGGCCAACGTCCTGACTTTC. Translating gives CASSFRGSGANVLTF.

The chain combines TRBV2 with TRBJ2-7; 7 nucleotides match TRBD2. CDR1 is SNHLY and CDR2 is FYNNEI in the germline V gene. CDR3 length equals 12 residues. V lost 11 bases, J lost 2 bases, and 6 bases stayed unmatched. The CDR3 region has the DNA TGTGCCGGGGGGGAACTGCCCTACGAGCAGTACGTC. Translated: CAGGELPYEQYV.

The V gene is TRBV11-2, the J gene TRBJ2-2; no firm D call. The CDR3 sequence is 11 residues long. Germline V gene lookup returns CDR1 SGHAT and CDR2 FQNNGV. The V and J ends lost 7 bases and 8 bases respectively, with 8 bases between them. CDR3 sequence reads: CASTSTGELFF. The CDR3 DNA sequence: TGTGCCAGCACCTCGACAGGGGAGCTGTTTTTT.

This chain links TRBV6-1 with TRBJ2-1; 7 nucleotides match TRBD2. Germline V gene sequence: CDR1 MNHNS, CDR2 SASEGT. This CDR3 is built from 13 residues. The J segment lost 9 bases and the V segment lost 1 base, leaving 3 bases of the junction unmatched. In DNA, the CDR3 is TGTGCCAGCAGTGAAGGGGAGGGAACTGAGCAGTTCTTC. It translates to CASSEGEGTEQFF.

This chain joins TRBV7-2 and TRBJ2-5; no clear D gene. With 5 bases removed from V and 5 bases from J, the gap between germline ends came to 15 bases. This CDR3 spans 14 amino acids. Germline lookup yields CDR1 SGHTA and CDR2 FQGNSA. The CDR3 nucleotides read TGTGCCAGCAGCCCGTATACCACTCCTGAGACCCAGTACTTC. This gives the protein CASSPYTTPETQYF.

In regard to this clone: At one of its ends the junction is not consistent with the germline gene, which may arise from a read error. This CDR3 is CAGRAGGSGELFF. The CDR3 nucleotides are TGTGCCGGCAGGGCAGGGGGGTCCGGGGAGCTGTTTTTT. V is TRBV6-5 and J is TRBJ2-2; tentative D call: TRBD1 (7 bases). The CDR3 sequence is 13 residues long. The germline CDR1 and CDR2 sequences are MNHEY and SVGAGI.

This chain uses TRBV10-3 with TRBJ2-1; 8 bases are shared with TRBD1. With 9 bases clipped from V and 6 bases from J, the junction kept 13 bases outside the gene matches. The germline CDR1 and CDR2 sequences are ENHRY and SYGVKD. The CDR3 has 15 residues. The chain's CDR3 is CAIYHGTGGINEQFF. CDR3 in DNA: TGTGCCATTTATCACGGGACAGGAGGAATCAATGAGCAGTTCTTC.

The chain joins TRBV5-6 to TRBJ2-7; 13 bases are a match to TRBD2. Germline assignment: CDR1 SGHDT and CDR2 YYEEEE. V dropped 4 bases and J dropped 6; count of bases not matched to a gene: 1. The CDR3 is 13 residues long. The CDR3 DNA follows: TGTGCCAGCAGCCGACTAGCGGGAGGCGAGCAGTACGTC. Translating it yields CASSRLAGGEQYV.

V gene TRBV9 combines with J gene TRBJ2-3; perhaps TRBD2 as D (5 bases). Germline V gene lookup returns CDR1 SGDLS and CDR2 YYNGEE. V shed 0 bases and J shed 10 bases, with 12 bases lying between them. CDR3 length: 13 amino acids. The CDR3 loop reads CASSVDGKGPQYF. In DNA form, the CDR3 reads TGTGCCAGCAGCGTAGACGGGAAAGGGCCGCAGTATTTT.

V and J are TRBV7-2 and TRBJ2-5; 16 nucleotides align to TRBD2. The V segment lost 6 bases and the J segment 5 bases; nucleotides outside the gene matches: 3. The V gene's germline CDR1 is SGHTA and CDR2 FQGNSA. The CDR3 has 15 residues. The CDR3 reads CASRSGLAGGETQYF. The CDR3 bases are TGTGCCAGCAGATCGGGACTAGCGGGGGGGGAGACCCAGTACTTC.

The sample holds a few counts of this clone. This chain links TRBV6-2 or TRBV6-3 with TRBJ2-2, with 11 bases identical to TRBD1. V gave up 5 bases and J gave up 6 bases; unmatched junction bases: 8. CDR1 is MNHEY and CDR2 is SVGEGT in the germline V gene. The CDR3 is made up of 16 amino acids. The chain's CDR3 is CASSKRGQGDAGELFF. The CDR3 DNA reads as TGTGCCAGCAGTAAAAGGGGACAGGGGGACGCCGGGGAGCTGTTTTTT.

This sequence joins TRBV3-1 (or the pseudogene TRBV3-2) and TRBJ2-1; no firm D call. The CDR3 loop spans 14 amino acids. V dropped 6 bases and J dropped 4 bases, with 13 bases sitting between them. Germline loops: CDR1 LGHDT, CDR2 YNNKEL (reference sequence). The CDR3 DNA follows: TGTGCCAGCAGAATTGGAGCAGATTACAATGAGCAGTTCTTC. This codes for CASRIGADYNEQFF.

The rearrangement links TRBV4-3 to TRBJ2-3; 7 bases map to TRBD1. V was pared by 3 bases and J by 6 bases, with 6 bases of the junction left unmatched. The CDR3 is made up of 14 amino acids. The germline gives CDR1 LGHNA, CDR2 YSLEER. DNA of the CDR3: TGCGCCAGCAGCCATTACAGGGGCCCGGATACGCAGTATTTT. This sequence encodes CASSHYRGPDTQYF.